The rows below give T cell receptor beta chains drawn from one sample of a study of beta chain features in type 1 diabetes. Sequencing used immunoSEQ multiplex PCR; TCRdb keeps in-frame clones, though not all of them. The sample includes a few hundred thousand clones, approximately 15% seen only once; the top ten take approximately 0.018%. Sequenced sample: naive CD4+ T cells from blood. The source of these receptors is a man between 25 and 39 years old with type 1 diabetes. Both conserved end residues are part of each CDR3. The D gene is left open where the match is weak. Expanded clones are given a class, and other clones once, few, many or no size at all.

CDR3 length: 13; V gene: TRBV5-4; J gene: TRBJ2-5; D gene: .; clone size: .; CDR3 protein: CASSLWGSRTQYF; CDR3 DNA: TGTGCCAGCAGCTTGTGGGGCTCCCGGACCCAGTACTTC
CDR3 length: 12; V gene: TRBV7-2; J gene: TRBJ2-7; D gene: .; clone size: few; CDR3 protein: CASSILTYEQYF; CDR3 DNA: TGTGCCAGCAGCATACTAACCTACGAGCAGTACTTC
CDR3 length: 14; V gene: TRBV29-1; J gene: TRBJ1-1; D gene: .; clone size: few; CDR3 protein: CSVVPTALNTEAFF; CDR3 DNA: TGCAGCGTTGTCCCAACAGCTTTGAACACTGAAGCTTTCTTT
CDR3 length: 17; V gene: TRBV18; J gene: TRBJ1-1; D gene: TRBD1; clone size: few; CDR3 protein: CASSPQGGKLMNTEAFF; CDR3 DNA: TGTGCCAGCTCACCTCAGGGGGGCAAACTTATGAACACTGAAGCTTTCTTT
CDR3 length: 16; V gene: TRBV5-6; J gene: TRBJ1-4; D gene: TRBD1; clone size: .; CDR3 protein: CASSPSVGTGTEKLFF; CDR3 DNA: TGTGCCAGCAGCCCCTCTGTCGGGACAGGGACCGAAAAACTGTTTTTT
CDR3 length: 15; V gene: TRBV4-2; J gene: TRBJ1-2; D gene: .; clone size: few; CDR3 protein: CASSPRQAPNYGYTF; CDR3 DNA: TGTGCCAGCAGCCCCCGACAGGCGCCTAACTATGGCTACACCTTC
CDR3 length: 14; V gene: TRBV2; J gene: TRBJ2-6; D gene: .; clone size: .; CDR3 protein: CASRTGSIANVLTF; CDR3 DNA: TGTGCCAGCAGGACAGGTTCCATCGCCAACGTCCTGACTTTC
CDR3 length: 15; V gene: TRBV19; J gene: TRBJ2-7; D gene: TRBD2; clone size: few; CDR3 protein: CASTKNSGTNYEQYF; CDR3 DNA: TGTGCCAGTACCAAAAATTCCGGGACTAACTACGAGCAGTACTTC
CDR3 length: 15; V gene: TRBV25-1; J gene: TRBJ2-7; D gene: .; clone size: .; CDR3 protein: CASSAWTENSYEQYF; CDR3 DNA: TGTGCCAGCAGTGCCTGGACAGAGAATTCCTACGAGCAGTACTTC
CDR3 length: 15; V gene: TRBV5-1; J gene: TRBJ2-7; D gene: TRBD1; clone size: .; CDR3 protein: CASSPTSQGPYEQYF; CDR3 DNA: TGCGCCAGCAGCCCCACGTCACAGGGGCCCTACGAGCAGTACTTC
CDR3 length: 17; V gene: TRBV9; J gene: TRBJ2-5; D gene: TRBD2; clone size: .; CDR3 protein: CASSVGTSGMRQETQYF; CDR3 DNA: TGTGCCAGCAGCGTGGGGACTAGCGGGATGAGGCAAGAGACCCAGTACTTC
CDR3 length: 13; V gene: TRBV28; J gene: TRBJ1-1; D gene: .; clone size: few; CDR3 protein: CASRLQGSTEAFF; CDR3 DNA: TGTGCCAGCAGGTTACAGGGTAGCACTGAAGCTTTCTTT
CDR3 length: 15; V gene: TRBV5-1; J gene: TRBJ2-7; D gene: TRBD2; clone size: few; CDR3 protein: CASSFLSGVSYEQYF; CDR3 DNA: TGCGCCAGCAGCTTCCTTAGCGGGGTCTCCTACGAGCAGTACTTC
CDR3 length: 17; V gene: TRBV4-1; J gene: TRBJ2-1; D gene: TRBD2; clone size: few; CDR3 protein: CASSQTQLAEGHNEQFF; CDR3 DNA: TGCGCCAGCAGCCAGACCCAACTAGCGGAAGGACACAATGAGCAGTTCTTC
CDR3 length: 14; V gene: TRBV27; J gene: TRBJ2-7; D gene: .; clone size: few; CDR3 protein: CASRRDQGIYEQYF; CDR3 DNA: TGTGCCAGCAGGCGAGATCAGGGGATCTACGAGCAGTACTTC
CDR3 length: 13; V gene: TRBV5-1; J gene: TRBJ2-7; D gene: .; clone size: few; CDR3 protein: CASSLVADYEQYF; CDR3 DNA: TGCGCCAGCAGCTTGGTGGCGGACTACGAGCAGTACTTC
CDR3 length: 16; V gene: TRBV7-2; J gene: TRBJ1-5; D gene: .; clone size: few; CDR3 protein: CASSLAPVPASSAQHF; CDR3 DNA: TGTGCCAGCAGCTTAGCGCCGGTTCCCGCTTCTTCGGCCCAGCATTTT
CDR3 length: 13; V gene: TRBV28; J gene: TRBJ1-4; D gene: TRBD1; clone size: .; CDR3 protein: CASSLQGAEKLFF; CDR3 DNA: TGTGCCAGCAGTTTACAGGGGGCGGAAAAACTGTTTTTT
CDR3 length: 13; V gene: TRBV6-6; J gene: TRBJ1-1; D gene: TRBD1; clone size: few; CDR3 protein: CASIWDRDTEAFF; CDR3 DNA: TGTGCCAGCATCTGGGACAGGGACACTGAAGCTTTCTTT
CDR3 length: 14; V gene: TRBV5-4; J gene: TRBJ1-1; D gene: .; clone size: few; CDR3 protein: CASSRRTANTEAFF; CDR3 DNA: TGTGCCAGCAGCCGCCGGACAGCGAACACTGAAGCTTTCTTT
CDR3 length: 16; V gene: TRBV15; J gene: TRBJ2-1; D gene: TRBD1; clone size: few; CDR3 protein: CATSRGTGQGLNEQFF; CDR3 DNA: TGTGCCACCAGCAGAGGCACGGGACAGGGGTTAAATGAGCAGTTCTTC
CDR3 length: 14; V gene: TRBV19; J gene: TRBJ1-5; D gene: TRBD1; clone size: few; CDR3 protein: CASSETGGGQPQHF; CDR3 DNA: TGTGCCAGTAGTGAGACAGGGGGCGGTCAGCCCCAGCATTTT
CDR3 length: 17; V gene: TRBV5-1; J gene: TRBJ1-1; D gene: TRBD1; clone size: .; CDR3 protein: CASSLLGTGRAVTEAFF; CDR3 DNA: TGCGCCAGCAGCCTTTTGGGGACAGGGAGGGCAGTCACTGAAGCTTTCTTT
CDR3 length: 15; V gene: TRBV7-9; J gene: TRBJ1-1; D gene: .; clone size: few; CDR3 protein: CASSLVGGEHTEAFF; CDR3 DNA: TGTGCCAGCAGCTTAGTCGGGGGGGAGCACACTGAAGCTTTCTTT
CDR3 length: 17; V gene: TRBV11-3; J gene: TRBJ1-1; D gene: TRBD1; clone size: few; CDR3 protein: CASSSRTGGRPGTEAFF; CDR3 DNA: TGTGCCAGCAGCTCCAGGACAGGGGGTCGCCCTGGCACTGAAGCTTTCTTT
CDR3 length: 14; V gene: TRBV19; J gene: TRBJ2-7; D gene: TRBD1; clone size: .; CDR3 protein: CASKTGQGSYEQYF; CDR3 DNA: TGTGCCAGCAAAACGGGACAGGGCTCCTACGAGCAGTACTTC
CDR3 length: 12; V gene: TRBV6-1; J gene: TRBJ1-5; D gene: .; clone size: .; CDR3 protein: CASSSGGQPQHF; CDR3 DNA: TGTGCCAGCAGTTCCGGGGGACAGCCCCAGCATTTT
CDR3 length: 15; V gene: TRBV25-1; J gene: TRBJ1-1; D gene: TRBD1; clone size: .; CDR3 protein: CASSESTGGDTEAFF; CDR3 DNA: TGTGCCAGCAGTGAATCAACAGGGGGAGACACTGAAGCTTTCTTT
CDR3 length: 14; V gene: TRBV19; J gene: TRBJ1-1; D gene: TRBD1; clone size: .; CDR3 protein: CASIDRAENTEAFF; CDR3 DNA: TGTGCCAGTATTGACAGGGCGGAGAACACTGAAGCTTTCTTT
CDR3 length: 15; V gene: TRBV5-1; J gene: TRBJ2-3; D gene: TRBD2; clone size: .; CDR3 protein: CASSLELAGTDTQYF; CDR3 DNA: TGCGCCAGCAGCTTGGAACTAGCGGGCACAGATACGCAGTATTTT
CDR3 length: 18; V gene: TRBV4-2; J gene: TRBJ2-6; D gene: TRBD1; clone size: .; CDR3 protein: CASSQVSGQGAGANVLTF; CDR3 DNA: TGTGCCAGCAGCCAAGTTTCCGGACAGGGGGCTGGGGCCAACGTCCTGACTTTC
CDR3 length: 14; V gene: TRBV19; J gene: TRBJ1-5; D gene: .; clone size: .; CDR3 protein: CASSDPGVNQPQHF; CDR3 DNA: TGTGCCAGTAGCGACCCAGGGGTCAATCAGCCCCAGCATTTT
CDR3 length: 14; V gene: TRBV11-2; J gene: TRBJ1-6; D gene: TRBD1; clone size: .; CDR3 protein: CASSLGQDNSPLHF; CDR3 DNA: TGTGCCAGCAGTCTGGGACAGGATAATTCACCCCTCCACTTT
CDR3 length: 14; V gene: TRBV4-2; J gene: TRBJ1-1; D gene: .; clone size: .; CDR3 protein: CASSPQEGGTEAFF; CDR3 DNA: TGTGCCAGCAGCCCCCAGGAGGGAGGCACTGAAGCTTTCTTT
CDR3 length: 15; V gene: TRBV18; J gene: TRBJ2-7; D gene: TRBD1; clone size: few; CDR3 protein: CASSLTGQGHNEQYF; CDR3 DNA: TGTGCCAGCTCACTTACGGGACAGGGGCACAACGAGCAGTACTTC
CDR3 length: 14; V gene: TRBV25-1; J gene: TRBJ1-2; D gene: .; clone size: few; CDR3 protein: CASSDLGVDYGYTF; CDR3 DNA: TGTGCCAGCAGTGATCTAGGGGTAGACTATGGCTACACCTTC
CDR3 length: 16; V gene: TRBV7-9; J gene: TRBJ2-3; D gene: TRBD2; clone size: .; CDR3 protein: CASTPLATNPTDTQYF; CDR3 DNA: TGTGCCAGCACCCCACTAGCGACTAACCCCACAGATACGCAGTATTTT
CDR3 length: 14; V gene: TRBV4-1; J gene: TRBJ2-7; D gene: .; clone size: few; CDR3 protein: CASTPTPDRPPRDF; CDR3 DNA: TGCGCCAGCACTCCAACACCTGATCGGCCCCCACGGGACTTC
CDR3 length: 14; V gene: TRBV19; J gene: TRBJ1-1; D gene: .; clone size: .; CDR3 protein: CASSILAANTEAFF; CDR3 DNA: TGTGCCAGTAGTATCCTCGCGGCGAACACTGAAGCTTTCTTT
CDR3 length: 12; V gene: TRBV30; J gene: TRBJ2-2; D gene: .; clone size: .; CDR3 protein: CAWTVYHGELFF; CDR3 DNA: TGTGCCTGGACAGTGTACCACGGGGAGCTGTTTTTT
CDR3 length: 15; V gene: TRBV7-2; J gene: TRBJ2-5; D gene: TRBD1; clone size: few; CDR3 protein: CASSGGPTGGETQYF; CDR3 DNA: TGTGCCAGCAGCGGAGGGCCTACAGGGGGAGAGACCCAGTACTTC
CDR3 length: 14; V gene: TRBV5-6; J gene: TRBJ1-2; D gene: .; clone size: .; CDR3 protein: CASSLGQPNYGYTF; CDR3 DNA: TGTGCCAGCAGCTTGGGACAGCCTAACTATGGCTACACCTTC
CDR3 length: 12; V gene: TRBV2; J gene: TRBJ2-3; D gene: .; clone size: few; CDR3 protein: CASSEATDTQYF; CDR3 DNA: TGTGCCAGCAGTGAGGCCACAGATACGCAGTATTTT
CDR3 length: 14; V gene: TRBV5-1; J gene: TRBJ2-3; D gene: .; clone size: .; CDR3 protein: CASSLGPPADTQYF; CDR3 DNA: TGCGCCAGCAGCTTGGGTCCCCCCGCAGATACGCAGTATTTT
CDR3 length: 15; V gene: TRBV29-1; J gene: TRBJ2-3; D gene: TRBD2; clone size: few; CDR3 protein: CSVEGRGGSTDTQYF; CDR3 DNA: TGCAGCGTTGAAGGGCGGGGGGGCAGCACAGATACGCAGTATTTT
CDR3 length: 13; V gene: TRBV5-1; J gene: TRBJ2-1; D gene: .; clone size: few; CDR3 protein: CASSLVSVYEQFF; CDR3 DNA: TGCGCCAGCAGCTTGGTTTCCGTTTATGAGCAGTTCTTC
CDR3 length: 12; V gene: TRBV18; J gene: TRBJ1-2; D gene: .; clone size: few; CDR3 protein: CASSPTGHGYTF; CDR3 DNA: TGTGCCAGCTCACCAACAGGGCATGGCTACACCTTC
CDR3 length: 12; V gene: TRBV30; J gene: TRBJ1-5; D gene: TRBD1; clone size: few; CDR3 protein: CAWSGGQSKEHF; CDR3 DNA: TGTGCCTGGAGTGGGGGACAGTCCAAGGAGCATTTT
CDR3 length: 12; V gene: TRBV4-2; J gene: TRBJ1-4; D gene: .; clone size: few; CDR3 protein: CASSQNGEKLFF; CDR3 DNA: TGTGCCAGCAGCCAGAACGGTGAAAAACTGTTTTTT
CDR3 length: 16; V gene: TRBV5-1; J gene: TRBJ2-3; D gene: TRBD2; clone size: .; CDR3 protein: CASSYGTSGNTDTQYF; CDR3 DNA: TGCGCCAGCAGCTACGGGACTAGCGGTAACACAGATACGCAGTATTTT
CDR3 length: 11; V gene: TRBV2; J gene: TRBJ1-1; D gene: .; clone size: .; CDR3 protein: CASARSTEAFF; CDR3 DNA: TGTGCCAGCGCTCGGTCCACTGAAGCTTTCTTT
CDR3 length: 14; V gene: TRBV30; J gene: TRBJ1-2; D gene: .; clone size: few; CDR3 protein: CAWSGAGPRGGYTF; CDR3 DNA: TGTGCCTGGAGTGGGGCAGGGCCCCGCGGAGGCTACACCTTC
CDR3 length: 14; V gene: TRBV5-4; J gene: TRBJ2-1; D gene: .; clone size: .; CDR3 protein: CASSPRQAWDEQFF; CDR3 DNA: TGTGCCAGCAGCCCTCGACAGGCTTGGGATGAGCAGTTCTTC
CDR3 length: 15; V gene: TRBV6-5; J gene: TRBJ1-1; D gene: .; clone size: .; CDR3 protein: CASSPKGLPNTEAFF; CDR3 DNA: TGTGCCAGCAGTCCAAAGGGGCTACCGAACACTGAAGCTTTCTTT
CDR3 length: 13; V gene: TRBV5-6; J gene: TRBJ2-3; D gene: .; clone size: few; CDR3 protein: CASGLPSTDTQYF; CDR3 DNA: TGTGCCAGTGGACTACCGAGCACAGATACGCAGTATTTT